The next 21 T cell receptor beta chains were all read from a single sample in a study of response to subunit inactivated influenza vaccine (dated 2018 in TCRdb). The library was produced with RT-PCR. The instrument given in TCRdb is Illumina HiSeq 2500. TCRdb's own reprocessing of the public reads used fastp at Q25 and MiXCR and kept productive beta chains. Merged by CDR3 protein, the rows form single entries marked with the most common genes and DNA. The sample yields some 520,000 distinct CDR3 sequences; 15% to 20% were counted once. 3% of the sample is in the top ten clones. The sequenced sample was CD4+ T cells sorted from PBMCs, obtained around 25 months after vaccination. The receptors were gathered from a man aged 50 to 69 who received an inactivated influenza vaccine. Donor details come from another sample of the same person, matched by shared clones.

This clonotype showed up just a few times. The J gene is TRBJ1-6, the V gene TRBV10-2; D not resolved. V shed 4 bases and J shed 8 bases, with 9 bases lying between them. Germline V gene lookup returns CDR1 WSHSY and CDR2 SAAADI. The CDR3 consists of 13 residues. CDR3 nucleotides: TGCGCCAGCAGTGGGCAGTGGGATTCACCCCTCCACTTT. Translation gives CASSGQWDSPLHF.

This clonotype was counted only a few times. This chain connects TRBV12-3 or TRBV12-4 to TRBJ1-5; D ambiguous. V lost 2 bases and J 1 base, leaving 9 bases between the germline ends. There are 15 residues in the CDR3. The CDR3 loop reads CASSLRGLSNQPQHF. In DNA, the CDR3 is TGTGCCAGCAGTTTACGGGGTCTCAGCAATCAGCCCCAGCATTTT.

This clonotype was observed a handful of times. CDR3 bases: TGTGCCAGCAGTACCAGACAGGGGAACTATGGCTACACCTTC. Residues: CASSTRQGNYGYTF. The chain links TRBV2 to TRBJ1-2; the match to TRBD1 covers 8 bases. The CDR3 runs to 14 residues. The germline CDR1 and CDR2 sequences are SNHLY and FYNNEI. V shed 5 bases and J 2 bases; nucleotides not matched to a gene: 4.

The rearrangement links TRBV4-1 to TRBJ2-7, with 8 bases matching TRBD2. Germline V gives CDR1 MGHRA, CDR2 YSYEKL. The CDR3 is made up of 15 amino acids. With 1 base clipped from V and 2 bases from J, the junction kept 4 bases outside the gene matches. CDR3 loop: CASSQAPGLAYEQYF. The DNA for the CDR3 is TGCGCCAGCAGCCAAGCGCCGGGACTAGCCTACGAGCAGTACTTC.

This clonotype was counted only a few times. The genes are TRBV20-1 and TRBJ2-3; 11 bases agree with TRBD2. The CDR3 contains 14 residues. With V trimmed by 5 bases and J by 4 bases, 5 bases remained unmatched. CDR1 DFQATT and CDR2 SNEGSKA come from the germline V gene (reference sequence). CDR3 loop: CSAPTSGGADTQYF. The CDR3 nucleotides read TGCAGTGCTCCTACTAGCGGGGGTGCAGATACGCAGTATTTT.

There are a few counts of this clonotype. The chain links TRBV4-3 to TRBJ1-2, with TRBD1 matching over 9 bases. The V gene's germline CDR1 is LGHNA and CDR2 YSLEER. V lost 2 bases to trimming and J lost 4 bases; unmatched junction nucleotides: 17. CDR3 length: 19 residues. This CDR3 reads CASSQQILTGTGFPYGYTF. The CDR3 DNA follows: TGCGCCAGCAGCCAACAGATCCTCACCGGGACAGGGTTCCCCTATGGCTACACCTTC.

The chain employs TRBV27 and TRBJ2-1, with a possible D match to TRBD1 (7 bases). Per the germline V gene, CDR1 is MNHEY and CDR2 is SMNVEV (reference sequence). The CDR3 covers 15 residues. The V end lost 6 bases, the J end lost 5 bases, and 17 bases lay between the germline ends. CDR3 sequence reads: CASSLMGGQNNEQFF. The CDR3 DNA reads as TGTGCCAGCAGCCTTATGGGGGGACAGAACAATGAGCAGTTCTTC.

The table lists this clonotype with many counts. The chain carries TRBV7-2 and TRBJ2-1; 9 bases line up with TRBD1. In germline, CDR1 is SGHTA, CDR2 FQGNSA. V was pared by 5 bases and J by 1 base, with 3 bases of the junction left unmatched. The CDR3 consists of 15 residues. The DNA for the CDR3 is TGTGCCAGCAGCCCCGGACAGGGGTCCTACAATGAGCAGTTCTTC. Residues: CASSPGQGSYNEQFF.

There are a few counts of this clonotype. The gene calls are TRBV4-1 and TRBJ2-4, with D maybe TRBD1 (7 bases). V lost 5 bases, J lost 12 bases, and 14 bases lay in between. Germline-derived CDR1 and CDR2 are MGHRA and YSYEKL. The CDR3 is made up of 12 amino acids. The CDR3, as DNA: TGCGCCAGCAGCGGTCGACAGGGAGGTCAGTACTTC. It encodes CASSGRQGGQYF.

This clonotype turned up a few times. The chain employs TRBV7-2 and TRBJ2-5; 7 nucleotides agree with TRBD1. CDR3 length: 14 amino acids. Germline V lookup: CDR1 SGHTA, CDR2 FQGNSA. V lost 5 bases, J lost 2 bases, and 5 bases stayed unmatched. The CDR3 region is CASSRDREQETQYF. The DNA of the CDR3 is TGTGCCAGCAGCCGCGACAGGGAACAAGAGACCCAGTACTTC.

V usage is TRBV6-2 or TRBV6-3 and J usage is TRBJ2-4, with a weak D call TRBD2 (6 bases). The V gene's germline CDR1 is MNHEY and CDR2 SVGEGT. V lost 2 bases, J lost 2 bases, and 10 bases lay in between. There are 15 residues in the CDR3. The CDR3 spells CASSYRGLTKNIQYF. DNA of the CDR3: TGTGCCAGCAGTTACCGGGGGTTGACCAAAAACATTCAGTACTTC.

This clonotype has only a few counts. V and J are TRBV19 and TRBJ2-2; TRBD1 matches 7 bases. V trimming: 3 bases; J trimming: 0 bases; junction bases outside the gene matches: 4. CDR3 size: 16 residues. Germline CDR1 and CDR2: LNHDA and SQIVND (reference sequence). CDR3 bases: TGTGCCAGTAGTATTCAGGGGACAGCGAACACCGGGGAGCTGTTTTTT. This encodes CASSIQGTANTGELFF. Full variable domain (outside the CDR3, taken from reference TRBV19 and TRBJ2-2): DGGITQSPKYLFRKEGQNVTLSCEQNLNHDAMYWYRQDPGQGLRLIYYSQIVNDFQKGDIAEGYSVSREKKESFPLTVTSAQKNPTAFYLCASSIQGTANTGELFFGEGSRLTVL.

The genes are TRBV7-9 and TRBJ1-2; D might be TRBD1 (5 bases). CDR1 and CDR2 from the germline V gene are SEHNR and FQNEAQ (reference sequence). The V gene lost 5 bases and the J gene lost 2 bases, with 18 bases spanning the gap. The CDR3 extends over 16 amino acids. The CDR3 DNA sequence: TGTGCCAGCAGCCCAAGGGACGCTTGGAGCAACTATGGCTACACCTTC. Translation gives CASSPRDAWSNYGYTF.

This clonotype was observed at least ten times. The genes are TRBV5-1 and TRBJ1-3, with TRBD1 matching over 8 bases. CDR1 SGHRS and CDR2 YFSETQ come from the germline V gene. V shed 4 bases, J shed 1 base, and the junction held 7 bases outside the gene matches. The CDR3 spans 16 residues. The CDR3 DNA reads TGCGCCAGCAGCCCGGGCCAGGGGGCGTCTGGAAACACCATATATTTT. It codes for CASSPGQGASGNTIYF.

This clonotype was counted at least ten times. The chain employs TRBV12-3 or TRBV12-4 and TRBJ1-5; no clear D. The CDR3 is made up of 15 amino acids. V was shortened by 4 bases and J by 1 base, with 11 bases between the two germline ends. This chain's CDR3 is CASSYDGQSNQPQHF. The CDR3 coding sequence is TGTGCCAGCAGTTACGACGGCCAGAGCAATCAGCCCCAGCATTTT.

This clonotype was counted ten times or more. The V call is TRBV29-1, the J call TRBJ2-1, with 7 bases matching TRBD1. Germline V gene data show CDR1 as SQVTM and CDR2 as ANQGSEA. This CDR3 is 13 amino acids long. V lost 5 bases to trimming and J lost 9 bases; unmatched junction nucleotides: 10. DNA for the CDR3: TGCAGCGTTAGAGGGGGCCTAGGACGTGAGCAGTTCTTC. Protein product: CSVRGGLGREQFF.

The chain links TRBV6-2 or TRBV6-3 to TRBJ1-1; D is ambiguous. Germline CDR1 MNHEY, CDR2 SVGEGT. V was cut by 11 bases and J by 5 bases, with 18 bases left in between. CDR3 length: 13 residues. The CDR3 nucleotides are TGTGCCTCTCACACATCGACGGGAACTGAAGCTTTCTTT. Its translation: CASHTSTGTEAFF.

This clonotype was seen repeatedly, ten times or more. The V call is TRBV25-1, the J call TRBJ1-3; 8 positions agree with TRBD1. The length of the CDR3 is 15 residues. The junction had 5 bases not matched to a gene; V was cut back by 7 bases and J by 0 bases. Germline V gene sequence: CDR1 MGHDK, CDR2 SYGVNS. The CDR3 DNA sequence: TGTGCCAGCAAACAGGGGGGAAGCTCTGGAAACACCATATATTTT. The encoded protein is CASKQGGSSGNTIYF.

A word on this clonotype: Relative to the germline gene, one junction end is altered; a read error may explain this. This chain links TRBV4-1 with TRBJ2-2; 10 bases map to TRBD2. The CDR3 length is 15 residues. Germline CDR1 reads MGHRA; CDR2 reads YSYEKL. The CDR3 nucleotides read TGCGCCAGCAGCCAAGAGGGGACTAGCGTCGGGAAGCTGTTTTTT. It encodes CASSQEGTSVGKLFF.

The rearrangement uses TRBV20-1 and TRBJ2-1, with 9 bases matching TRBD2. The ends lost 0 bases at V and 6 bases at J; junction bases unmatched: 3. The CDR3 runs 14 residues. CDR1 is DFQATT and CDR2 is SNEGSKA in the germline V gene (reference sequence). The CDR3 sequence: CSARDGAGGNEQFF. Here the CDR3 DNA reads TGCAGTGCTAGAGATGGAGCGGGAGGCAATGAGCAGTTCTTC.

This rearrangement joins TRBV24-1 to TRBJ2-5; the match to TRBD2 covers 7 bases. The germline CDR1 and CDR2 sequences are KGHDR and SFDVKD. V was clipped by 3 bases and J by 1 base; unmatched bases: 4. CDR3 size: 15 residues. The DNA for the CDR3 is TGTGCCACCAGTGATGGGCTAGCGGTCCAAGAGACCCAGTACTTC. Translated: CATSDGLAVQETQYF.